The 20 T cell receptor beta chains given below trace back to one sample, sequenced in a study of blood T cell repertoires in COVID-19. Here immunoSEQ multiplex PCR was the method, and the copy in TCRdb shows in-frame clones only, minus some. The sample lists 200,000 to 300,000 clones; over 75% were seen once. Sequences were obtained from peripheral blood. These TCRs come from a human donor in a cohort sampled during active COVID-19.

This clone is a singleton in its sample. The chain is built from TRBV29-1 and TRBJ2-3, with D unclear. Germline values: CDR1 SQVTM, CDR2 ANQGSEA. The CDR3 runs to 12 residues. CDR3 DNA sequence: TGCAGTGCGGCCCCGGGCACAGATACGCAGTATTTT. This gives the protein CSAAPGTDTQYF.

V usage is TRBV5-1 and J usage is TRBJ1-2, with 8 bases lining up with TRBD1. CDR1 SGHRS and CDR2 YFSETQ come from the germline V gene. The CDR3 covers 12 residues. V lost 5 bases, J lost 8 bases, and 5 bases stayed unmatched. CDR3 residues: CASSLTGEGYTF. In nucleotides, the CDR3 is TGCGCCAGCAGTCTGACAGGGGAAGGCTACACCTTC.

The chain links TRBV20-1 to TRBJ2-1, with D unclear. This CDR3 spans 12 amino acids. The germline CDR1 and CDR2 sequences are DFQATT and SNEGSKA (reference sequence). Between the trimmed V and J ends, which lost 3 bases and 4 bases, there was a span of 7 bases. CDR3 sequence reads: CSASRRYNEQFF. The CDR3 nucleotides are TGCAGTGCTAGTCGGCGGTACAATGAGCAGTTCTTC.

V is TRBV12-3 or TRBV12-4 and J is TRBJ1-3; no definite D call. V was pared by 6 bases and J by 7 bases, with 13 bases between. This CDR3 comprises 13 residues. This chain's CDR3 is CASRRDMSNTIYF. The CDR3 region has the DNA TGTGCCAGCAGACGTGACATGAGCAACACCATATATTTT.

The chain recombines TRBV7-8 with TRBJ1-1, with D possibly matching TRBD1 (5 bases). Germline V gene sequence: CDR1 SGHVS, CDR2 FQNEAQ. The CDR3 has 13 residues. V lost 1 base and J lost 3, with 6 bases in between. The CDR3 protein is CASSLVGDTEAFF. For the CDR3, the DNA is TGTGCCAGCAGCTTAGTAGGGGACACTGAAGCTTTCTTT.

The chain joins TRBV4-2 to TRBJ1-2, with a weak D call TRBD1 (6 bases). CDR1 is LGHNA, CDR2 YNFKEQ, per germline. This CDR3 is 15 amino acids long. V gave up 4 bases and J gave up 3 bases, with 15 bases separating them. This CDR3 is CASSRNLRTDYGYTF. The DNA of the CDR3 is TGTGCCAGCAGCCGCAACCTAAGGACAGACTATGGCTACACCTTC.

The rearrangement joins TRBV5-1 to TRBJ2-1; 8 bases fit TRBD2. With V trimmed by 2 bases and J by 6 bases, 7 bases remained unmatched. CDR1 is SGHRS, CDR2 YFSETQ, per germline. The CDR3 loop spans 15 amino acids. As DNA, the CDR3 is TGCGCCAGCAGCTTCGGGAGGAGCGGGGGCAATGAGCAGTTCTTC. Residues: CASSFGRSGGNEQFF. Full variable domain (remainder filled in from reference TRBV5-1 and TRBJ2-1): KAGVTQTPRYLIKTRGQQVTLSCSPISGHRSVSWYQQTPGQGLQFLFEYFSETQRNKGNFPGRFSGRQFSNSRSEMNVSTLELGDSALYLCASSFGRSGGNEQFFGPGTRLTVL.

The rearrangement uses TRBV27 and TRBJ2-1; D remains ambiguous. The length of the CDR3 is 14 residues. The V end was cut by 3 bases, the J end by 4 bases, with 10 bases between. Germline lookup yields CDR1 MNHEY and CDR2 SMNVEV (reference sequence). The CDR3 protein is CASSFPGPYNEQFF. DNA of the CDR3: TGTGCCAGCAGTTTTCCTGGGCCATACAATGAGCAGTTCTTC.

CDR3 DNA sequence: TGCGCCAGCAGCCCGCGAGGAGGTGGATTCAATCAGCCCCAGCATTTT. This codes for CASSPRGGGFNQPQHF. The chain joins TRBV4-1 to TRBJ1-5, with D uncertain. The germline V gene encodes CDR1 MGHRA and CDR2 YSYEKL. CDR3 size: 16 residues. V lost 4 bases and J 3 bases, leaving 16 bases between the germline ends.

The CDR3 nucleotides read TGTGCCATCAGTGAACTAGCGTTTGGGGAGACCCAGTACTTC. This codes for CAISELAFGETQYF. The chain employs TRBV10-3 and TRBJ2-5; 7 bases line up with TRBD2. The germline V gene has CDR1 ENHRY and CDR2 SYGVKD. The length of the CDR3 is 14 residues. The V segment lost 3 bases and the J segment 5 bases; nucleotides outside the gene matches: 6.

A note on this clone: Other nucleotide sequences from this sample produce the same CDR3. The genes are TRBV6-2 or TRBV6-3 and TRBJ2-7; D is uncertain. V lost 3 bases and J lost 0, with 3 bases in between. CDR1 is MNHEY and CDR2 is SVGEGT in the germline V gene. The CDR3 is made up of 12 amino acids. This CDR3 reads CASSYHSYEQYF. The CDR3 bases are TGTGCCAGCAGTTATCACTCCTACGAGCAGTACTTC.

V and J are TRBV10-3 and TRBJ2-7, with TRBD1 matching over 10 bases. V shed 2 bases, J shed 3 bases, and the junction held 1 base outside the gene matches. The length of the CDR3 is 14 residues. The germline V gene encodes CDR1 ENHRY and CDR2 SYGVKD. CDR3 sequence: CAISERTGGYEQYF. The DNA of the CDR3 is TGTGCCATCAGTGAGAGGACAGGGGGCTACGAGCAGTACTTC.

The chain combines TRBV29-1 with TRBJ1-6; 9 nucleotides align to TRBD1. CDR1 is SQVTM and CDR2 is ANQGSEA in the germline V gene. Losses at the gene ends were 6 bases for V and 10 bases for J; bases not matched to a gene: 10. The CDR3 spans 14 residues. The CDR3 sequence is CSVAPGQGGSPLHF. DNA of the CDR3: TGCAGCGTCGCACCGGGACAGGGTGGATCACCCCTCCACTTT.

This chain connects TRBV7-2 to TRBJ2-7, with 8 bases identical to TRBD1. With V trimmed by 5 bases and J by 5 bases, 8 bases remained unmatched. Germline CDR1 is SGHTA and CDR2 is FQGNSA. The CDR3 contains 14 residues. CDR3 nucleotides: TGTGCCAGCAGCCCCACGGACAGGGCGAACGAGCAGTACTTC. Translation: CASSPTDRANEQYF.

The rearrangement joins TRBV5-1 to TRBJ2-3; 8 bases are a match to TRBD1. Germline CDR1 is SGHRS and CDR2 is YFSETQ. CDR3 length: 16 amino acids. With V trimmed by 2 bases and J by 3 bases, 8 bases remained unmatched. CDR3 protein: CASSLSPDRGTDTQYF. CDR3 coding DNA: TGCGCCAGCAGCTTAAGTCCCGACAGGGGAACAGATACGCAGTATTTT.

V gene TRBV4-3 combines with J gene TRBJ2-3; 7 positions agree with TRBD2. This CDR3 spans 14 amino acids. The trim removed 0 bases at V and 4 bases at J, leaving 1 base unmatched. CDR1 is LGHNA, CDR2 YSLEER, per germline. The CDR3 sequence: CASSQDAGADTQYF. In nucleotides, the CDR3 is TGCGCCAGCAGCCAAGATGCGGGGGCAGATACGCAGTATTTT.

The rearrangement links TRBV6-5 to TRBJ1-3; D perhaps matches TRBD1 (5 bases). Germline V gene sequence: CDR1 MNHEY, CDR2 SVGAGI. The CDR3 is made up of 16 amino acids. V shed 0 bases and J shed 3 bases, with 12 bases lying between them. The CDR3 protein is CASSYSAGPRGNTIYF. The CDR3 coding sequence is TGTGCCAGCAGTTACTCGGCAGGGCCTCGTGGAAACACCATATATTTT.

This chain connects TRBV5-1 to TRBJ1-2; D ambiguous. The CDR3 runs 16 residues. V gave up 0 bases and J gave up 5 bases, with 17 bases separating them. Germline V gives CDR1 SGHRS, CDR2 YFSETQ. CDR3 region: CASSLAPIGGNYGYTF. The DNA for the CDR3 is TGCGCCAGCAGCTTGGCCCCTATAGGCGGAAATTATGGCTACACCTTC.

V gene TRBV3-1 (or the pseudogene TRBV3-2) combines with J gene TRBJ2-2; TRBD2 is a possible D gene (7 bases). V lost 3 bases and J 1 base, leaving 9 bases between the germline ends. Germline loops: CDR1 LGHDT, CDR2 YNNKEL (reference sequence). The CDR3 covers 15 residues. This CDR3 is CASSQRGQNTGELFF. CDR3 nucleotides: TGTGCCAGCAGCCAGCGGGGGCAGAACACCGGGGAGCTGTTTTTT.

V gene TRBV7-8 combines with J gene TRBJ1-4; 8 nucleotides agree with TRBD1. The germline V gene encodes CDR1 SGHVS and CDR2 FQNEAQ. CDR3 size: 14 residues. The V segment lost 5 bases and the J segment 7 bases; nucleotides outside the gene matches: 6. CDR3 sequence: CASSRTGRVEKLFF. As DNA, the CDR3 is TGTGCCAGCAGCCGGACAGGGAGAGTTGAAAAACTGTTTTTT.